There are a few counts of the clone carrying this T cell receptor beta chain. The antigen remains undetermined. TCRdb called the reads again in MiXCR, with one record for every CDR3 protein. The profile shows tens of thousands of distinct CDR3 sequences, around 20% of them singletons. The data were taken from a study of T cell repertoires in cytomegalovirus infection. This CDR3 spans 13 amino acids. Germline CDR1 and CDR2: MNHEY and SMNVEV (reference sequence). Trimming cost V 5 bases and J 6 bases, with 13 bases left between them. The sample was CD8+ T cells from cultured PBMCs, taken from culture after CMV antigen stimulation. This sequence originates from a human donor in good health (CMV status not recorded). Some clones in this sample may be carry-over from other donors' samples. The chain uses TRBV27 and TRBJ1-2; D is ambiguous. This chain's CDR3 is CASSNSRVHGYTF. The CDR3 nucleotides are TGTGCCAGCAGTAACTCAAGGGTCCATGGCTACACCTTC.